The T cell receptor (beta chain) under discussion was sequenced for a study of CD8+ T cells in alopecia areata. Treatment of the sample: oral pan-JAK inhibitor, 5-10 mg twice daily. Reverse transcribed after extraction, RNA yielded cDNA as the sequencing template. The assay was immunoSEQ multiplex PCR, and TCRdb's table has in-frame clones only and misses some. The sample contains roughly 140,000 clones, around four fifths of which appear only once. Per the germline V gene, CDR1 is SQVTM and CDR2 is ANQGSEA. The length of the CDR3 is 15 residues. V was cut by 6 bases and J by 3 bases, with 17 bases left in between.

The TCR comes from a human donor with alopecia areata. Sample: CD8+ T cells sorted from blood, taken at week 4, from a patient treated with tofacitinib. V gene TRBV29-1 combines with J gene TRBJ2-2; D tentatively fits TRBD1 or TRBD2 (5 bases each). CDR3: CSVDTHGSHTGELFF. DNA of the CDR3: TGCAGCGTGGACACGCATGGGAGCCACACCGGGGAGCTGTTTTTT.